This T cell receptor (beta chain) is drawn from a study of early T cells in non-severe SARS-CoV-2 infection. Study information: Sequenced bulk RNA came from whole blood that was unsorted, and chains were unpaired. Overall study results and limits: CD4 and private specificities were missed by VDJdb matching, which favored anti-spike CD8 responses.

As concerns this clonotype: Its antigen is undetermined.

As part of library construction, unique molecular identifiers were attached to individual cDNA molecules. MiXCR, run by TCRdb on the 5' RACE reads, gives a single entry per CDR3 protein. The sample has approximately 65,000 distinct CDR3 sequences; 9% to 15% are singletons. The receptor was derived from an adult who was a healthcare worker with PCR-confirmed SARS-CoV-2 infection or an uninfected control (not recorded which). Material: whole blood.

CDR3: CASSQVGRNRAGNEQFF. CDR3 coding DNA: TGCGCCAGCAGCCAAGTAGGTAGAAATCGAGCGGGCAATGAGCAGTTCTTC. V usage is TRBV4-1 and J usage is TRBJ2-1, with D possibly TRBD2 on 6 matching bases. This CDR3 contains 17 residues. From germline, CDR1 is MGHRA and CDR2 YSYEKL. V was pared by 1 base and J by 6 bases, with 19 bases between.